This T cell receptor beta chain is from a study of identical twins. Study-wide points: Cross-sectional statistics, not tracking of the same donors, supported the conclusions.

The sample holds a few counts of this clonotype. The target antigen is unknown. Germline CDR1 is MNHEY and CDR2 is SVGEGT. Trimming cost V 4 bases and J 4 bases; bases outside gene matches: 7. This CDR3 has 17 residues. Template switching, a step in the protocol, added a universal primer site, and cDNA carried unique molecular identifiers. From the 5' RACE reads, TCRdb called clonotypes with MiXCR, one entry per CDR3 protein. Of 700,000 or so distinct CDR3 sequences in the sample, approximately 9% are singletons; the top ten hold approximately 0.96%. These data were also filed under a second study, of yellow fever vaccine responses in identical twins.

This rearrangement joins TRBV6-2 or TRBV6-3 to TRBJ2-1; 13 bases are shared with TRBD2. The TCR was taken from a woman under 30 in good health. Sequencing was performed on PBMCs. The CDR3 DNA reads TGTGCCAGCAGTTGGACTAGCGGGAGAGCCGAGTACAATGAGCAGTTCTTC. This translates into CASSWTSGRAEYNEQFF.